The rows below give T cell receptor beta chains drawn from one sample of a study of vaccination effects on CD4 cells after COVID-19. No antigen has been identified for these receptors. Clones were read by immunoSEQ multiplex PCR, and TCRdb kept only the in-frame ones, dropping some. The sample lists about 66,000 clones, under 85% occurring once. The starting material was CD4+ T cells from PBMCs cultured with HCoV-OC43 spike peptides, obtained after COVID-19 vaccination. All receptors derive from a human donor who received a COVID-19 vaccine. The CDR3 runs from the conserved cysteine through the conserved F or W. D genes are given only for firm matches. Clone size is given for some rows only: seen once, a few or many times, or a class if the clone is expanded.

few | NA | TRBJ1-5 | TRBV6-6 | TGTGCCAGCAGCCGCCGACCCAATCAGCCCCAGCATTTT | CASSRRPNQPQHF
NA | NA | TRBJ1-2 | TRBV5-1 | TGCGCCAGCAGCTTAACCGACACCTATGGCTACACCTTC | CASSLTDTYGYTF
NA | NA | TRBJ2-2 | TRBV4-1 | TGCGCCAGCAGCCAACCCCCGGGTAGCGCCGGGGAGCTGTTTTTT | CASSQPPGSAGELFF
NA | NA | TRBJ1-3 | TRBV6-6 | TGTGCCAGCAGGGCAGGAGGAAACACCATATATTTT | CASRAGGNTIYF
NA | NA | TRBJ2-1 | TRBV3-1/TRBV3-2 | TGTGCCAGCAGCCAAGCCGGTACAGCGTCGACCAATGAGCAGTTCTTC | CASSQAGTASTNEQFF
NA | NA | TRBJ1-1 | TRBV2 | TGTGCCAGCAGTGAAAGGGCCGGGGCTACGGGACCTGAAGCTTTCTTT | CASSERAGATGPEAFF
few | NA | TRBJ1-3 | TRBV10-3 | TGTGCCGCCAACCCTGCCGGGGGAAACACCATATATTTT | CAANPAGGNTIYF
NA | NA | TRBJ1-2 | TRBV3-1/TRBV3-2 | TGTGCCAGCAGCCCAGCCCGGTCCGTTAACTATGGCTACACCTTC | CASSPARSVNYGYTF
NA | NA | TRBJ1-3 | TRBV7-2 | TGTGCCAGCAGCTTATCGGGGGGTAGAAACACCATATATTTT | CASSLSGGRNTIYF
NA | NA | TRBJ1-2 | TRBV30 | TGTGCCTGGAGTGTACGCGACATATTGGATGGCTACACCTTC | CAWSVRDILDGYTF
once | TRBD1 | TRBJ1-5 | TRBV2 | TGTGCCAGCAGTGAAGGACAGGGGGAGCAGCCCCAGCATTTT | CASSEGQGEQPQHF
NA | NA | TRBJ1-1 | TRBV24-1 | TGTGCCACCAGTGATTCGTTCGAAGGGAATGAAGCTTTCTTT | CATSDSFEGNEAFF
NA | NA | TRBJ2-3 | TRBV7-9 | TGTGCCAGCAGATCCTCCCCAGATACGCAGTATTTT | CASRSSPDTQYF
NA | NA | TRBJ2-2 | TRBV5-1 | TGCGCCAGCAGCTCTCCCGGGACGGCGAACACCGGGGAGCTGTTTTTT | CASSSPGTANTGELFF
once | NA | TRBJ2-1 | TRBV3-1/TRBV3-2 | TGTGCCAGCAGGCCTGGATACAACAATGAGCAGTTCTTC | CASRPGYNNEQFF
few | TRBD1 | TRBJ2-2 | TRBV6-5 | TGTGCCAGCAGGCCGGACAGGGGGAACACCGGGGAGCTGTTTTTT | CASRPDRGNTGELFF
NA | NA | TRBJ1-1 | TRBV29-1 | TGCAGGGCCGGGACCGCTATGAACACTGAAGCTTTCTTT | CRAGTAMNTEAFF
NA | NA | TRBJ1-2 | TRBV2 | TGTGCCAGCAGTACCAGGCAGGCCCATAGCGGCTACACCTTC | CASSTRQAHSGYTF
NA | TRBD1 | TRBJ1-1 | TRBV6-1 | TGTGCCAGCAGTGGCCGATGGGACAGCGTGGACACTGAAGCTTTCTTT | CASSGRWDSVDTEAFF
NA | TRBD1 | TRBJ1-2 | TRBV28 | TGTGCCAGCAGTCCCGACAGGGTCGTTTATGGCTACACCTTC | CASSPDRVVYGYTF
few | TRBD1 | TRBJ2-2 | TRBV6-5 | TGTGCCAGCAGCGTGGACAGGTCTTTTCCTGGGGAGCTGTTTTTT | CASSVDRSFPGELFF
NA | TRBD1 | TRBJ1-2 | TRBV28 | TGTGCCAGCAACCCCAGGGGGGGTGACTATGGCTACACCTTC | CASNPRGGDYGYTF
NA | TRBD1 | TRBJ2-5 | TRBV6-2/TRBV6-3 | TGTGCCAGCAGTTACCACCTAGGGACAGCTACTCAAGAGACCCAGTACTTC | CASSYHLGTATQETQYF
NA | NA | TRBJ2-3 | TRBV28 | TGTGCCAGCAGTTCATCCGGGCCCCAGCTCCCGTATTTT | CASSSSGPQLPYF
NA | NA | TRBJ2-2 | TRBV7-9 | TGTGCCAGCAGCTTACTAGGGCAGACGAACACCGGGGAGCTGTTTTTT | CASSLLGQTNTGELFF
NA | NA | TRBJ1-5 | TRBV27 | TGTGCCAGCAGTTTATCATTCCATCAGCCCCAGCATTTT | CASSLSFHQPQHF
few | NA | TRBJ1-5 | TRBV7-8 | TGTGCCAGCAGTCCCCAGGGTCAGCCCCAGCATTTT | CASSPQGQPQHF
NA | NA | TRBJ1-6 | TRBV6-2/TRBV6-3 | TGTGCCAGCAGTCGGGGGCCCCCCAGGGTGGGTTCACCCCTCCACTTT | CASSRGPPRVGSPLHF
NA | NA | TRBJ1-1 | TRBV4-1 | TGCGCCAGCAGCCAGGCGCAGGGGCGATGGACTGAAGCTTTCTTT | CASSQAQGRWTEAFF
NA | TRBD1 | TRBJ2-5 | TRBV5-1 | TGCGCCAGCAGCTTAGGACAGGGACGGACCCAGTACTTC | CASSLGQGRTQYF
few | TRBD1 | TRBJ1-2 | TRBV19 | TGTGCCAGTGGGGACAGGAGCGGTGGCTACACCTTC | CASGDRSGGYTF
NA | NA | TRBJ2-6 | TRBV14 | TGTGCCAGCAGCCAAGCGGGCGCCCTCTCTGGGGCCAACGTCCTGACTTTC | CASSQAGALSGANVLTF
NA | NA | TRBJ1-5 | TRBV7-2 | TGTGCCAGCAGCTTAGTAGGAGCAGGGGGCAATCAGCCCCAGCATTTT | CASSLVGAGGNQPQHF
NA | NA | TRBJ2-1 | TRBV27 | TGTGCCAGCAGTTTACAGGGGACCGAAACCTACAATGAGCAGTTCTTC | CASSLQGTETYNEQFF
NA | TRBD1 | TRBJ1-5 | TRBV5-5 | TGTGCCCCGGGCACAGGGGAATTTCAGCCCCAGCATTTT | CAPGTGEFQPQHF
NA | TRBD1 | TRBJ2-3 | TRBV19 | TGTGCCAGTAGTCACGGTGGGACAGGCGGCACAGATACGCAGTATTTT | CASSHGGTGGTDTQYF
few | NA | TRBJ2-2 | TRBV18 | TGTGCCAGCTCACCCCCGGACAAGAACACCGGGGAGCTGTTTTTT | CASSPPDKNTGELFF
NA | NA | TRBJ2-1 | TRBV2 | TGTGCCAGCATGAAAGGGCTCTCCTACAATGAGCAGTTCTTC | CASMKGLSYNEQFF
NA | TRBD2 | TRBJ2-1 | TRBV19 | TGTAGGGAGGTAGCGGGGGGGGGCGGTCGGGAGCAGTTCTTC | CREVAGGGGREQFF
once | TRBD1 | TRBJ2-3 | TRBV7-3 | TGTGCCAGCAGCTGGGGACAGGGAGTGGATACGCAGTATTTT | CASSWGQGVDTQYF
NA | NA | TRBJ1-4 | TRBV14 | TGTGCCAGCAGTCGAACCGGGACTGGTTACGAAAAACTGTTTTTT | CASSRTGTGYEKLFF
NA | TRBD2 | TRBJ2-3 | TRBV5-1 | TGCGCCAGCAGCTTGCGCGCGGTGGTCCCGACTAGCTCGGGGGTGGATACGCAGTATTTT | CASSLRAVVPTSSGVDTQYF